The clone carrying this TCR beta chain has at least ten counts. This sample was taken from a study of technical replicates of blood from a handful of donors. V was clipped by 5 bases and J by 10 bases; unmatched bases: 15. The CDR3 is made up of 18 amino acids. Looked up from germline, CDR1 is SGHTA and CDR2 is FQGNSA. Profiled with immunoSEQ multiplex PCR; TCRdb holds only in-frame clones, not every one. Among around 60,000 clones, around 92% were seen once, and the ten largest hold 3.5% to 5%. The sequence derives from a human donor in good health. Some clones in this sample may be carry-over from other donors' samples. V and J are TRBV7-2 and TRBJ2-1, with 15 bases that match TRBD2. Sequencing input: PBMCs. CDR3 loop: CASSRSGTSGGPRGEQFF. The CDR3 nucleotides are TGTGCCAGCAGCCGGTCCGGGACTAGCGGGGGGCCTAGGGGGGAGCAGTTCTTC.